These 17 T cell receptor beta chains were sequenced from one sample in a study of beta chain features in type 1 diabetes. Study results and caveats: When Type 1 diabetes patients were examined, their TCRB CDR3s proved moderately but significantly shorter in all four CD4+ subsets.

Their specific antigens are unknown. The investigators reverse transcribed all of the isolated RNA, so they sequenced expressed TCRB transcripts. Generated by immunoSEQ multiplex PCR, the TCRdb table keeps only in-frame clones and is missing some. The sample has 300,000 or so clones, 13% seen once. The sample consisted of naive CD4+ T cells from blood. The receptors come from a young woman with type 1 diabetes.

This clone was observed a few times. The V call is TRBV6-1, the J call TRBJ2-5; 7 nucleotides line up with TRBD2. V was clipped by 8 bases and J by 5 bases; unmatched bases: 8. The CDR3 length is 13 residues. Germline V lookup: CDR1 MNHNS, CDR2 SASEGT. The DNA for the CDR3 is TGTGCCAGCTGGTTGGGGGGGATGGAGACCCAGTACTTC. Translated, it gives CASWLGGMETQYF.

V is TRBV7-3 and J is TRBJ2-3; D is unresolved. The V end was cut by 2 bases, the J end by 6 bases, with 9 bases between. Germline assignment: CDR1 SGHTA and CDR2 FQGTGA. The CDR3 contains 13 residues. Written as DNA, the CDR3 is TGTGCCAGCAGCTTATCCCGGTCGGATACGCAGTATTTT. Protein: CASSLSRSDTQYF. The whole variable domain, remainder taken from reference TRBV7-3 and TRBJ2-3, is GAGVSQTPSNKVTEKGKYVELRCDPISGHTALYWYRQSLGQGPEFLIYFQGTGAADDSGLPNDRFFAVRPEGSVSTLKIQRTERGDSAVYLCASSLSRSDTQYFGPGTRLTVL.

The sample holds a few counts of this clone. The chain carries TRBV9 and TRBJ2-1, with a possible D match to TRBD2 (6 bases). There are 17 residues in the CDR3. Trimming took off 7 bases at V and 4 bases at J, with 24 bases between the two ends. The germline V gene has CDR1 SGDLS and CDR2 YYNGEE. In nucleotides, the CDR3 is TGTGCCAGCGGAGAGGACGTGGCTAGCGCCAAGTACAATGAGCAGTTCTTC. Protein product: CASGEDVASAKYNEQFF.

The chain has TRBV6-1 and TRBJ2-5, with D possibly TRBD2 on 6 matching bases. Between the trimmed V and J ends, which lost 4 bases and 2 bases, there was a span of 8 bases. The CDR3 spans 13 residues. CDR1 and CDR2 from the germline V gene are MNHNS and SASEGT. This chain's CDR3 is CASSVLAQETQYF. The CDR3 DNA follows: TGTGCCAGCAGTGTACTAGCACAAGAGACCCAGTACTTC.

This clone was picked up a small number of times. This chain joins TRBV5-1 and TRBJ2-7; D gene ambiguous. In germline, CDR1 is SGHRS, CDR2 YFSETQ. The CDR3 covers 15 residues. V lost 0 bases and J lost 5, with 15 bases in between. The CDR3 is CASSLGPLGVHEQYV. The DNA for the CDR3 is TGCGCCAGCAGCTTGGGACCCCTCGGAGTCCACGAGCAGTACGTC.

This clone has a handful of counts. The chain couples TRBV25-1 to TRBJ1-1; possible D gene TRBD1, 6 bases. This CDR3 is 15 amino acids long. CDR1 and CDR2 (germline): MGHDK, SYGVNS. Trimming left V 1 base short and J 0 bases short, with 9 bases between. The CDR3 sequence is CASSELQGLNTEAFF. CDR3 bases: TGTGCCAGCAGTGAATTGCAGGGGCTGAACACTGAAGCTTTCTTT.

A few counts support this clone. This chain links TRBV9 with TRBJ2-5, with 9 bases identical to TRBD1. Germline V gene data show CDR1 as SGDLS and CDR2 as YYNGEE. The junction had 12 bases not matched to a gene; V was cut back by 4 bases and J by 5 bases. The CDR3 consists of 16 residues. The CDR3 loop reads CASSPPQGAVGETQYF. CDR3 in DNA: TGTGCCAGCAGCCCTCCACAGGGGGCGGTAGGGGAGACCCAGTACTTC.

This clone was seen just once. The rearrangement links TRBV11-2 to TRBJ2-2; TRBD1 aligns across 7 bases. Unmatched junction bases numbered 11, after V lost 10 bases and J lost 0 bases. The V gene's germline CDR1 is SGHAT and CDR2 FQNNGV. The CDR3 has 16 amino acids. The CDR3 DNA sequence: TGTGCCACGACAGGGAGAAGATCCGCGAACACCGGGGAGCTGTTTTTT. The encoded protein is CATTGRRSANTGELFF.

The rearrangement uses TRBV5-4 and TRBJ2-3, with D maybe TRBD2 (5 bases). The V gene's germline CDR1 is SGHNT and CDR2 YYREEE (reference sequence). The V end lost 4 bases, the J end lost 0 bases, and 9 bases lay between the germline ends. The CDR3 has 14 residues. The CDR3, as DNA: TGTGCCAGCAGCCCTAGCCGTAGCACAGATACGCAGTATTTT. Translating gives CASSPSRSTDTQYF.

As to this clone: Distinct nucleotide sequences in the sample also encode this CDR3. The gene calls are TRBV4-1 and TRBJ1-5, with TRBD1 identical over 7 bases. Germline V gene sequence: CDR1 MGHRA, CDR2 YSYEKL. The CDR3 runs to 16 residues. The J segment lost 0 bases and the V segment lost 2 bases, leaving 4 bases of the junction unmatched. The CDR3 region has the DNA TGCGCCAGCAGCCAAATTCAGGGGGTTAGCAATCAGCCCCAGCATTTT. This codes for CASSQIQGVSNQPQHF.

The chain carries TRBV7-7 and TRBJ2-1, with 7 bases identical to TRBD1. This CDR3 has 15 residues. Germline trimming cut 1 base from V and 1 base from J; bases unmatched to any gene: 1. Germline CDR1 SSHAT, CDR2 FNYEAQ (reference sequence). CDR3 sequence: CASSLGTGSYNEQFF. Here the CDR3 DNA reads TGTGCCAGCAGCTTAGGGACAGGTTCCTACAATGAGCAGTTCTTC.

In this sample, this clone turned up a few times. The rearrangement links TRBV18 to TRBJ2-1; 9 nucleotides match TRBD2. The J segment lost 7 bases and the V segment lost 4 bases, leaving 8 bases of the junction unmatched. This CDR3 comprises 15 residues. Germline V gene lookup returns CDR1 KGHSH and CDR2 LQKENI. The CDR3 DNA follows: TGTGCCAGCTCACTGGTAGCGGGAGCGAAGAATGAGCAGTTCTTC. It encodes CASSLVAGAKNEQFF.

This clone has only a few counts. CDR3 coding DNA: TGTGCCAGCAGCCCGCGGACAGGGTGGGCTTTCTTT. Amino acids: CASSPRTGWAFF. The chain recombines TRBV7-2 with TRBJ1-1, with 8 nucleotides matching TRBD1. Trimming at V came to 5 bases and at J to 11 bases, leaving 7 bases not matched to a gene. Germline loops: CDR1 SGHTA, CDR2 FQGNSA. CDR3 length: 12 residues.

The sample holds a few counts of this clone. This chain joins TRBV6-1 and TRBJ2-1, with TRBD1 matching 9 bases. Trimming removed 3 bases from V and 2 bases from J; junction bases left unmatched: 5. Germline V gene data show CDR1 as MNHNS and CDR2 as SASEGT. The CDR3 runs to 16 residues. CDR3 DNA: TGTGCCAGCAGTGAGACGACAGGGGGGACCTACAATGAGCAGTTCTTC. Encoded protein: CASSETTGGTYNEQFF.

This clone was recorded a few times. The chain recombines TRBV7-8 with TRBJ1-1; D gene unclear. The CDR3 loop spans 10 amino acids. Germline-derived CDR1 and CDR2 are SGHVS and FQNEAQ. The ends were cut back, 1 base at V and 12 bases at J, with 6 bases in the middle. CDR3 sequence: CASSLGPPFF. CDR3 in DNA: TGTGCCAGCAGCTTAGGGCCACCTTTCTTT.

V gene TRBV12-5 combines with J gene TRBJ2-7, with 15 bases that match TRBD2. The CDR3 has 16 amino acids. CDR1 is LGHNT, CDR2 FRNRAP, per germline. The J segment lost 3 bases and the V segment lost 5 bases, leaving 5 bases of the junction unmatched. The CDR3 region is CASGPGLAGGNYEQYV. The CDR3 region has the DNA TGTGCTAGTGGTCCGGGACTAGCGGGAGGAAACTACGAGCAGTACGTC.

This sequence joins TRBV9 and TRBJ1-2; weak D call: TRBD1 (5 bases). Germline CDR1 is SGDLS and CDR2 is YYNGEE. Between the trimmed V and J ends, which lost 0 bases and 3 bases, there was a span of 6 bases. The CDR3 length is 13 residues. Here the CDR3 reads CASSVETDYGYTF. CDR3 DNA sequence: TGTGCCAGCAGCGTAGAGACAGACTATGGCTACACCTTC. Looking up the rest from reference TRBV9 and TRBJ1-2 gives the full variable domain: DSGVTQTPKHLITATGQRVTLRCSPRSGDLSVYWYQQSLDQGLQFLIQYYNGEERAKGNILERFSAQQFPDLHSELNLSSLELGDSALYFCASSVETDYGYTFGSGTRLTVV.